Listed below are T cell receptor beta chains from one sample, sequenced in a study of low-dose radiotherapy and immunotherapy resistance in tumors. Each CDR3 protein is one row after TCRdb ran MiXCR on the reads. The data show approximately 100,000 distinct CDR3 sequences, under 25% seen once. Sequencing was performed on PBMCs, taken after low-dose radiotherapy plus immunotherapy. These receptors came from a male donor with prostate cancer. Each CDR3 is given with its conserved first and last residue. The D gene is left open where the match is weak. Not every row has a clone size; where given, it reads once, few, many or a size class.

V gene	D gene	clone size	J gene	CDR3 protein	CDR3 DNA
TRBV5-1	-	many	TRBJ2-7	CASSLSGRAYEQYF	TGCGCCAGCAGCTTGTCGGGGCGCGCCTACGAGCAGTACTTC
TRBV29-1	TRBD1	-	TRBJ2-5	CSVGTGGRETQYF	TGCAGCGTCGGGACAGGGGGCCGGGAGACCCAGTACTTC
TRBV20-1	-	many	TRBJ2-1	CSAPLNEQFF	TGCAGTGCCCCCCTCAATGAGCAGTTCTTC
TRBV5-1	-	few	TRBJ2-5	CASSLGLSQETQYF	TGCGCCAGCAGCCTGGGCCTGTCCCAAGAGACCCAGTACTTC
TRBV4-1	-	many	TRBJ2-7	CASSQAAGASYEQYF	TGCGCCAGCAGCCAAGCTGCCGGAGCCTCCTACGAGCAGTACTTC
TRBV9	-	-	TRBJ2-3	CASSVGPSTDTQYF	TGTGCCAGCAGCGTAGGTCCCAGCACAGATACGCAGTATTTT
TRBV15	TRBD2	many	TRBJ2-1	CATSRESGGKNEQFF	TGTGCCACCAGCAGAGAAAGCGGGGGTAAAAATGAGCAGTTCTTC
TRBV6-1	TRBD2	many	TRBJ2-7	CASSVTSGDSYEQYF	TGTGCCAGCAGTGTTACTAGCGGGGACTCCTACGAGCAGTACTTC
TRBV2	TRBD1	-	TRBJ1-1	CASRATGTGDPEAFF	TGTGCCAGCAGAGCAACCGGGACAGGGGATCCTGAAGCTTTCTTT
TRBV28	-	-	TRBJ2-7	CASRAVDRAYEQYF	TGTGCCAGCAGGGCCGTCGACCGTGCCTACGAGCAGTACTTC
TRBV5-1	TRBD1	-	TRBJ2-3	CASRGQGASTDTQYF	TGCGCCAGCAGGGGACAGGGGGCAAGCACAGATACGCAGTATTTT
TRBV2	-	many	TRBJ2-1	CASSPGYEQFF	TGTGCCAGCAGCCCGGGATATGAGCAGTTCTTC
TRBV24-1	TRBD1	few	TRBJ2-1	CATSDFRDRGPYVHEQFF	TGTGCCACCAGTGATTTCAGGGACAGGGGGCCGTACGTCCATGAGCAGTTCTTC
TRBV7-9	TRBD2	many	TRBJ2-3	CASSSPAGTTDTQYF	TGTGCCAGCAGCTCCCCAGCGGGAACCACAGATACGCAGTATTTT
TRBV28	TRBD1	-	TRBJ1-2	CATTTGSYGYTF	TGTGCCACCACGACAGGGTCCTATGGCTACACCTTC
TRBV6-1	-	many	TRBJ2-3	CASSESQGFTDTQYF	TGTGCCAGCAGTGAATCCCAGGGATTCACAGATACGCAGTATTTT
TRBV19	TRBD1	many	TRBJ2-6	CASSPTGGAANVLTF	TGTGCCAGTAGTCCAACAGGGGGAGCAGCCAACGTCCTGACTTTC
TRBV13	-	many	TRBJ2-7	CASNEKGFRGEQYF	TGTGCCAGCAACGAAAAGGGTTTTCGAGGGGAGCAGTACTTC
TRBV9	-	many	TRBJ1-1	CASSGGDWLNTEAFF	TGTGCCAGCAGCGGGGGCGACTGGCTGAACACTGAAGCTTTCTTT
TRBV19	-	many	TRBJ1-5	CASSINPNQPQHF	TGTGCCAGTAGTATTAATCCTAATCAGCCCCAGCATTTT
TRBV7-9	-	many	TRBJ2-1	CASSLARGWNEQFF	TGTGCCAGCAGCTTAGCGAGGGGGTGGAATGAGCAGTTCTTC
TRBV4-1	TRBD1	many	TRBJ2-6	CASSGTGLFSGANVLTF	TGCGCCAGCTCCGGGACAGGGCTATTCTCTGGGGCCAACGTCCTGACTTTC